These T cell receptor beta chains were read from a single sample in a study of cytomegalovirus exposure and HLA in healthy donors. Using immunoSEQ multiplex PCR, the repertoire was profiled, and TCRdb retains in-frame clones only, with some absent. In the table there are approximately 70,000 clones, 74% of which are singletons. Specimen: PBMCs. These receptors were collected from a human donor in good health. The CDR3 runs from the conserved cysteine through the conserved F or W.

j_gene,v_gene,CDR3aa
TRBJ2-2,TRBV7-7,CASSFGTGPGELFF
TRBJ1-1,TRBV6-5,CASSYIRSRNTEAFF
TRBJ1-3,TRBV5-1,CASSFASSGNTIYF
TRBJ1-2,TRBV5-6,CASSPPTGGYGYTF
TRBJ1-1,TRBV7-3,CASSLTLFTEAFF
TRBJ1-2,TRBV27,CASSLTPPLRTGGDNSGYTF
TRBJ1-4,TRBV5-3,CARSVPFCRDEKLFF
TRBJ2-1,TRBV7-8,CASSSGLPAYNEQFF
TRBJ1-5,TRBV5-6,CASSLLGQTSSNQPQHF
TRBJ2-5,TRBV19,CASKDLAGVETQYF
TRBJ2-5,TRBV11-2,CASSLIAGEGETQYF
TRBJ2-7,TRBV5-5,CASSTHSTRDRGHEQYF
TRBJ1-6,TRBV7-9,CASSLGTGGRAPLHF
TRBJ2-7,TRBV10-3,CATEDPGTRRYEQYF
TRBJ1-1,TRBV6-9,CANPRGRAPGTGGTEAFF
TRBJ2-5,TRBV5-1,CASSAGTSSETQYF
TRBJ2-2,TRBV9,CASSFRGDRVDGELFF
TRBJ2-7,TRBV7-2,CASSLGDRSEQYF
TRBJ1-5,TRBV7-5,CARSKDRLVQPQHF
TRBJ1-1,TRBV7-3,CASTPSPGNTEAFF
TRBJ1-1,TRBV25-1,CASSGTTGGTEAFF
TRBJ1-4,TRBV18,CASSPQGNLASLFF
TRBJ2-1,TRBV29-1,CSGRRTGTANEQFF
TRBJ2-7,TRBV5-1,CASSPGQGAREQYF
TRBJ2-1,TRBV10-1,CASSESFQGNVLNEQFF
TRBJ1-1,TRBV4-1,CASSQDRRTSNTEAFF
TRBJ2-1,TRBV6-6,CASTIQSQTSEQFF
TRBJ2-3,TRBV6-5,CASSYGSTDTQYF
TRBJ1-4,TRBV5-4,CASSLRGLEKLFF
TRBJ2-5,TRBV7-3,CASSPETSGNQETQYF
TRBJ2-7,TRBV6-6,CASSDAYRSYF
TRBJ1-5,TRBV6-6,CASSFDRGPSGQPQHF
TRBJ2-7,TRBV7-6,CASSLETGGYEQYF
TRBJ2-5,TRBV30,CAWNKPQETQYF
TRBJ2-3,TRBV7-8,CASSFLAGGQADTQYF
TRBJ2-5,TRBV5-1,CASSLITGVQETQYF
TRBJ1-2,TRBV7-2,CASSLRGDGYTF
TRBJ1-1,TRBV7-3,CASSSQQNTEAFF
TRBJ1-6,TRBV5-4,CASSLDSNNSPLHF
TRBJ2-1,TRBV27,CASSFLTSGRSNEQFF
TRBJ1-5,TRBV28,CASTDRGLSSNQPQHF
TRBJ2-1,TRBV7-7,CASSLDAGAYNEQFF
TRBJ1-1,TRBV4-1,CASSQEQGGYTEAFF